This T cell receptor (beta chain) was recovered during a study of radiotherapy plus CTLA-4 blockade in lung cancer. As for the study in general: There were objective responses in 18% of patients, and 30% to 35% had disease control.

This clone appeared once. Antigen specificity is unknown. The CDR3 consists of 13 residues. The V and J ends lost 6 bases and 1 base respectively, with 9 bases between them. Germline values: CDR1 SGHAT, CDR2 FQDESV (reference sequence). CTLA-4 blockade using ipilimumab, together with focal radiation, was received by patients with chemo-refractory metastatic non-small-cell lung cancer. Method: immunoSEQ multiplex PCR; TCRdb's copy keeps in-frame clones and lacks some. The sample includes roughly 14,000 clones, about 87% of them seen just once. Points from the study as a whole: Some TCR clones had been derived from tumors. These clones expanded in peripheral blood after radiotherapy plus ipilimumab.

This chain connects TRBV11-1 to TRBJ1-2; weak D call: TRBD1 (5 bases). This sequence was found in a human donor with non-small cell lung cancer that progressed on radiotherapy plus ipilimumab. Some clones in this sample may be carry-over from other donors' samples. The source was peripheral blood, collected from a patient treated with radiotherapy plus ipilimumab. The CDR3 spells CASSERGNYGYTF. In DNA form, the CDR3 reads TGTGCCAGCAGTGAAAGGGGTAACTATGGCTACACCTTC.